The T cell receptor (beta chain) described here comes from a study of T cells in Graves' hyperthyroidism and ophthalmopathy. General observations from the study: Most clonotypes expanded in thyroid above 0.001 were likewise present in blood. Using 13 V-J features, a model discriminated ophthalmopathy from stable hyperthyroidism.

It was uncontrolled infection, other autoimmune disease, pregnancy or lactation that excluded patients. There are many counts of this clonotype. The antigen remains unidentified. Amplification of TCR beta CDR3 regions was performed using RNA transcripts as template. The primer set for the first-round RT-PCR of the TCR CDR3 was HTBI. TCRdb re-called the multiplex PCR reads with MiXCR, one entry per CDR3 protein. Here the sample spans fewer than 500,000 distinct CDR3 sequences, more than 12% being singletons. This TCR came from a woman under 40 with Graves' ophthalmopathy. Specimen: blood.

This chain's CDR3 is CASSREPVQYGYTF. For the CDR3, the DNA is TGTGCCAGCAGTCGGGAACCCGTCCAATATGGCTACACCTTC. The gene calls are TRBV27 and TRBJ1-2, with D hard to call. The CDR3 runs to 14 residues. Trimming pared 5 bases from V and 5 bases from J, leaving 15 bases between. The V gene's germline CDR1 is MNHEY and CDR2 SMNVEV (reference sequence).